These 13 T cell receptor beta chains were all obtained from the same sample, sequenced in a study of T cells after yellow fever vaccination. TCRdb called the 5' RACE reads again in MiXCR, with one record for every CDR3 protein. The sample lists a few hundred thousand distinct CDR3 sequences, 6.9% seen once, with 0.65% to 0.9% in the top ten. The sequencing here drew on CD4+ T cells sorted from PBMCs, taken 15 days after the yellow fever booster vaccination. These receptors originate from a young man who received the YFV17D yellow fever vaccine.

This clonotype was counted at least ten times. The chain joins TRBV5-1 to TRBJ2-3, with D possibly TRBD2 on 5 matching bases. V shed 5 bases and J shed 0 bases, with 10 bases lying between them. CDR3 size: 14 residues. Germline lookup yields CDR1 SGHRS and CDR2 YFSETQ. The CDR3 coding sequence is TGCGCCAGCAGGGACTTACAGAGCACAGATACGCAGTATTTT. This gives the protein CASRDLQSTDTQYF.

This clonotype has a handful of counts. CDR3 nucleotides: TGTGCCATCAGTGTACTTCGGGTCGAGAGGGATGAGCAGTTCTTC. The encoded protein is CAISVLRVERDEQFF. The chain couples TRBV10-3 to TRBJ2-1; TRBD2 is a possible D gene (5 bases). The germline V gene has CDR1 ENHRY and CDR2 SYGVKD. V shed 4 bases and J shed 8 bases, with 18 bases lying between them. The CDR3 spans 15 residues.

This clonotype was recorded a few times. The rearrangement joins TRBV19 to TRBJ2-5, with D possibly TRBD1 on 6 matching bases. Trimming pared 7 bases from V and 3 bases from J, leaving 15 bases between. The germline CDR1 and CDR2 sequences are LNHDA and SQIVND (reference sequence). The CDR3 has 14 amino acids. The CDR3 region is CASKEPGQKETQYF. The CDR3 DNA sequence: TGTGCCAGTAAAGAGCCCGGACAGAAAGAGACCCAGTACTTC.

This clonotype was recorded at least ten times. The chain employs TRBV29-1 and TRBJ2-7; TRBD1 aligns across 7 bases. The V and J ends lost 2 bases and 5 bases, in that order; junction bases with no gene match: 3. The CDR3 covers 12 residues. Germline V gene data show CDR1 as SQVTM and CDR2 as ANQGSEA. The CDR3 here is CSVEMTGNEQYF. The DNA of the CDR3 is TGCAGCGTTGAAATGACAGGGAACGAGCAGTACTTC.

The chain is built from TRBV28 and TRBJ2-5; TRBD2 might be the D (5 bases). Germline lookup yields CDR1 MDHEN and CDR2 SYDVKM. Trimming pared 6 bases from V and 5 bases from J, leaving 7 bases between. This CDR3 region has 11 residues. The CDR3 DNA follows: TGTGCCAGCAGCAGGACTGAGACCCAGTACTTC. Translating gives CASSRTETQYF.

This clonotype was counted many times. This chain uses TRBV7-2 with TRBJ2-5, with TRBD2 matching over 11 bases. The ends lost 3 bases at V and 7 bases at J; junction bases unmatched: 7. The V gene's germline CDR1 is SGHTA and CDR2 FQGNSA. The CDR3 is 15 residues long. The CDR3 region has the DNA TGTGCCAGCAGCTTGGTAGCGGGAGGGCCGGGGACCCAGTACTTC. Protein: CASSLVAGGPGTQYF.

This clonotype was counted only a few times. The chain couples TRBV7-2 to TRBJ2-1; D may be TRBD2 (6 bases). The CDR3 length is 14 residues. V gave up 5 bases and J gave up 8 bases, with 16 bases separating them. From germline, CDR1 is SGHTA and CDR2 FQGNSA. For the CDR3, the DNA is TGTGCCAGCAGCGCCTCCGGGACTGAGGATGAGCAGTTCTTC. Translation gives CASSASGTEDEQFF. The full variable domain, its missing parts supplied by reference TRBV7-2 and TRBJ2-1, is GAGVSQSPSNKVTEKGKDVELRCDPISGHTALYWYRQSLGQGLEFLIYFQGNSAPDKSGLPSDRFSAERTGGSVSTLTIQRTQQEDSAVYLCASSASGTEDEQFFGPGTRLTVL.

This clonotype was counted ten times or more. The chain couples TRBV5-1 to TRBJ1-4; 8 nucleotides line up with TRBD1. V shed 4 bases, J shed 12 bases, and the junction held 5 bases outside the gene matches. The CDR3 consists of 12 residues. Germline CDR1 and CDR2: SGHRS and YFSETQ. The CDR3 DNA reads TGCGCCAGCAGCGTGGACAGGGCGGAACTGTTTTTT. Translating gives CASSVDRAELFF.

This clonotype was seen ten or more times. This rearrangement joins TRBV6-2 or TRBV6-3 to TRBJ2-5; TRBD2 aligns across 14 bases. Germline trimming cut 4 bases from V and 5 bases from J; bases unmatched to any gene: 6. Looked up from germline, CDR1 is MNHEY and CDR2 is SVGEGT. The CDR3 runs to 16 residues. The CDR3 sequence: CASSSHRLAGGETQYF. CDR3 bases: TGTGCCAGCAGTTCCCACAGACTAGCGGGAGGGGAGACCCAGTACTTC.

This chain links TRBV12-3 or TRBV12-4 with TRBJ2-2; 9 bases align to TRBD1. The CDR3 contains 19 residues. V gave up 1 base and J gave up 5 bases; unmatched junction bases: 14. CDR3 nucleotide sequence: TGTGCCAGCAGTTTAGACAGGGGGCCGGTGGGAGGCCCGACCGGGGAGCTGTTTTTT. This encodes CASSLDRGPVGGPTGELFF.

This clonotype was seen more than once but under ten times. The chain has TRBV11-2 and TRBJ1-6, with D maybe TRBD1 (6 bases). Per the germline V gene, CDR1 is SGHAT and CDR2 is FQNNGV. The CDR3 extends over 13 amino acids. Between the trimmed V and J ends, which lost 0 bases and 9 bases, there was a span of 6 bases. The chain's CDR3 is CASSLDRGSPLHF. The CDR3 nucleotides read TGTGCCAGCAGCTTAGACAGGGGTTCACCCCTCCACTTT.

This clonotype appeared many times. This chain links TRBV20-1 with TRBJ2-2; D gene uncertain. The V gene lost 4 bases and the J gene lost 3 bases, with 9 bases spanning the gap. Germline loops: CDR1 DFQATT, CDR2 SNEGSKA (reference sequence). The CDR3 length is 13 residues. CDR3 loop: CSATEGHTGELFF. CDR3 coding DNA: TGCAGTGCTACAGAAGGGCACACCGGGGAGCTGTTTTTT.

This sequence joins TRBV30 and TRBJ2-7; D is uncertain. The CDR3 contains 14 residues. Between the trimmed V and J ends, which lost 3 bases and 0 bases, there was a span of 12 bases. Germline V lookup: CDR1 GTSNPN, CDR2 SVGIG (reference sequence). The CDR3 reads CAWRGTIHSYEQYF. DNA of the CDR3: TGTGCCTGGAGGGGCACCATCCACTCCTACGAGCAGTACTTC.